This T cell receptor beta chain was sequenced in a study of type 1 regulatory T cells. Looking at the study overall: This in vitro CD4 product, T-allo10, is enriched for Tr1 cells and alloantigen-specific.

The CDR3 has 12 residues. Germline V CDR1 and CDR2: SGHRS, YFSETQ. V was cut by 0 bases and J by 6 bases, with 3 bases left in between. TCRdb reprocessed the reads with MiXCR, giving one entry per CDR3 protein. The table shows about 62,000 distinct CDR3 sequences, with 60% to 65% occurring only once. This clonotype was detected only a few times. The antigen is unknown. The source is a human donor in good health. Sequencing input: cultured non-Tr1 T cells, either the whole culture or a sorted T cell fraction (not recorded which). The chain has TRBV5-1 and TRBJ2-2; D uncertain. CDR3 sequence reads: CASSLAPGELFF. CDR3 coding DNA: TGCGCCAGCAGCTTGGCCCCCGGGGAGCTGTTTTTT.